This T cell receptor beta chain was sequenced for a study of blood T cells in healthy people across ages (dated by TCRdb to the mid-2010s). Regarding the research as a whole: In model experiments, roughly one uniquely barcoded TCR beta cDNA molecule per two T cells was captured by template switching. The study measured age-related changes in TCR beta repertoire diversity using deep sequencing normalized with unique cDNA molecular identifiers. Donors were grouped into four age groups: young (average approximately 16 years), middle-aged (roughly 37), aged (roughly 67) and long-lived (about 89). To avoid experimental bias, donors of different ages were distributed randomly across sequencing lanes. Two additional independent replicas of 1 million unique cDNA reads from the same blood draw were analyzed for two donors (one aged 18 to 29 and one aged 80 or older).

Paper-wide results and their limitations: Donor CMV infection status was unknown, potentially confounding age-related changes in expanded clonotypes. Compared with the aged group, the long-lived group had more naive CD4+ T cells, fewer expanded clones and increased TCR diversity, suggesting age selection. Because profiling used bulk unsorted PBMCs, naive and antigen-experienced compartments could not be compared conclusively. Total diversity estimates from one million sequenced T cells were considered lower bounds and underestimates. Observed TCR beta diversity per million T cells fell roughly linearly with age, and a significant reduction was already apparent by age about 43. The percentage of naive T cells measured by flow cytometry correlated strongly with observed TCR beta diversity.

The germline V gene (reference sequence) gives CDR1 as SEHNR and CDR2 as FQNEAQ. The CDR3 starts with the cysteine, ends with the phenylalanine, and has 16 residues. The CDR3 DNA has 48 bases and is translated from base 1. V and J are truncated by 3 bases and 0 bases respectively, leaving an intervening sequence of 12 bases. The donors were roughly 40 Caucasian individuals from Russia, aged about 6 to 95 years, who were systemically healthy. Around 9.9 milliliters of peripheral blood were collected from each donor into EDTA-treated Vacutainer tubes. Ficoll-Paque density-gradient centrifugation was used to isolate PBMCs, with at least 6.5 million per sample. Total RNA was extracted from PBMCs with Trizol reagent, with at least 6 micrograms obtained per sample. Naive CD45RAhigh/CD27high T cell percentages were measured by flow cytometry on a PBMC aliquot from every donor. Libraries were constructed by 5' RACE. Instrument used: Illumina HiSeq 2500. A second PCR of roughly 7 to 12 cycles was performed with a sample-barcoded 5' primer and a J-beta primer mix. A template-switch 5' adaptor carrying 12 random nucleotides introduced a unique molecular identifier onto each TCR beta cDNA molecule. At least 2.5 million CDR3-containing paired-end reads were obtained from each sample. All of the RNA was converted into first-strand cDNA using the Mint cDNA synthesis kit, with a TRBC-specific oligonucleotide serving as the primer. After uracil-DNA glycosylase treatment, a first 18-cycle PCR used universal primers M1SS and BC2_uni_R on all cDNA. The original methods were these. Each sample was normalized by randomly selecting 1 million high-quality reads, each carrying a distinct molecular identifier. Reads sharing molecular identifiers were discarded rather than binned into consensus sequences. MiTCR, with a Q25 quality threshold and the strictest error-elimination algorithm, was used for CDR3 identification, clonotype clustering and error correction. A nonparametric unseen species model using Euler transformation provided a lower-bound estimate of total TCR beta diversity. The public reads were quality trimmed at Q25 with fastp and then assembled into clones with MiXCR by TCRdb, keeping productive beta chains. Every CDR3 protein is listed once, alongside the most common genes and DNA of its rows. TCRdb assigned the V and J calls; the authors' analysis was not used. The sample table lists 1.5 million to 2 million distinct CDR3 sequences, approximately 30% of them with a count of one. Of the sample, 6.5% to 8.5% is held by the ten largest clones.

In its sample, this clonotype was seen a few times. Its binding antigen is unknown. No base quality information exists; no much larger clone differs at one position. The sample consisted of blood. The source of this sequence is a woman aged 30 to 39 in good health. Here the chain combines TRBV7-9 and TRBJ2-1; the D gene is possibly TRBD2, with 5 bases matching. The encoded CDR3 is CASSFRSSLSYNEQFF. The DNA reads as follows: TGTGCCAGCAGCTTTCGGTCTAGCCTCTCCTACAATGAGCAGTTCTTC.